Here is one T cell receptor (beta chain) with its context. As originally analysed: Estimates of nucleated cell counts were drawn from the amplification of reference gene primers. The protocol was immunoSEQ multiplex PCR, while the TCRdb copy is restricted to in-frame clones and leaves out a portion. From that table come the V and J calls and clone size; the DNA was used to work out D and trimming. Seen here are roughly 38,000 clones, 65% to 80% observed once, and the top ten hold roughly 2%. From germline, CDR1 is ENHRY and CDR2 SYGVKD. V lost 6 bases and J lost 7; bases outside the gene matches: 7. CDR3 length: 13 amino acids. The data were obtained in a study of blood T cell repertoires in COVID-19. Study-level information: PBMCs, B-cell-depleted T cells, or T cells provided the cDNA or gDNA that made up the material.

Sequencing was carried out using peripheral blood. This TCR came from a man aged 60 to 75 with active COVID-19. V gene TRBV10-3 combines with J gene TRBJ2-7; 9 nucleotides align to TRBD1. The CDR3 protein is CAISDRGAGEQYF. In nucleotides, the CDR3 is TGTGCCATCAGCGACAGGGGGGCCGGGGAGCAGTACTTC.